The source of this T cell receptor beta chain is a study of T cells expressing NK-cell markers. Looking at the study overall: Researchers got TCR beta repertoires out of sorted CD3+CD56+NKG2C+, CD3+CD56+NKG2C- and CD3+CD56-NKG2C+ T cells. Just one sequenced donor of eight was HCMV-seronegative, while seven were seropositive.

Details on this clonotype: No antigen is known for it.

Each CDR3 protein gets one entry in TCRdb, which reprocessed the 5' RACE reads and gives no DNA. In all, the sample yields about 120,000 distinct CDR3 sequences. This CDR3 region has 17 residues. CDR1 SGHRS and CDR2 YFSETQ come from the germline V gene. Notes on the study in general: It is unclear if expanded NKG2C-expressing clones target HCMV antigens. Of the CD8+ T cells in more than five donors, roughly 1.0-7.0% belonged to dominant NKG2C+ clonotypes.

This TCR was sampled from a woman aged 18 to 75 in good health. V gene TRBV5-1 combines with J gene TRBJ1-5; TCRdb's assignment of TRBD1 cannot be checked, as there is no DNA. Sequencing used blood T cells: a sorted CD56 or NKG2C T cell subset, CD4+ or CD8+ T cells, or bulk PBMC T cells (not recorded which). This CDR3 reads CASSLRDRGESNQPQHF.